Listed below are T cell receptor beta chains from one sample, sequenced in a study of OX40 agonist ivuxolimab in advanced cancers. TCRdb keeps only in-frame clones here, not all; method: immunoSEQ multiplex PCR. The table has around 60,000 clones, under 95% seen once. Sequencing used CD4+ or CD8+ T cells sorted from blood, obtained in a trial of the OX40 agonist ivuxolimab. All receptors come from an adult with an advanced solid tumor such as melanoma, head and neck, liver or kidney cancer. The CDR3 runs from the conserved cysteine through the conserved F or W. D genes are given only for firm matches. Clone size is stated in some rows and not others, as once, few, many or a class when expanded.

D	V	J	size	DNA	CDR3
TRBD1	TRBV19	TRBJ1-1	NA	TGTGCCAGTAGTATAAATTGGGACAGGGATAAGAACACTGAAGCTTTCTTT	CASSINWDRDKNTEAFF
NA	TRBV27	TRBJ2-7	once	TGTGCCAGCAGTTTCCGGTTCGGGGCCTACGAGCAGTACTTC	CASSFRFGAYEQYF
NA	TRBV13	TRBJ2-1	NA	TGTGCCAGCAGCTTAGAAGGCGGTGGGGGTGAGCAGTTCTTC	CASSLEGGGGEQFF
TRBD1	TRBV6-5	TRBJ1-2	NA	TGTGCCAGCAGTTACACAGGGGGGGATGGCTACACCTTC	CASSYTGGDGYTF
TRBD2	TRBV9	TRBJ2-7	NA	TGTGCCAGCAGCGTAGAACGGGAGGGTGCCTACGAGCAGTACTTC	CASSVEREGAYEQYF
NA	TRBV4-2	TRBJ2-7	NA	TGTGCCAGCAGCCGAGCACGGGACTCATCGGGGGAGCAGTACTTC	CASSRARDSSGEQYF
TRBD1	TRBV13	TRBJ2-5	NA	TGTGCCAGCAGCCCCGACAGGGGGAACCAAGAGACCCAGTACTTC	CASSPDRGNQETQYF
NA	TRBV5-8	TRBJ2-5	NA	TGTGCCAGCAGCTTCCGTGACGGTGAGGCTTCTGAGACCCAGTACTTC	CASSFRDGEASETQYF
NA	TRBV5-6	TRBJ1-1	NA	TGTGCCAGCTTCCCGGACAGGAACACTGAAGCTTTCTTT	CASFPDRNTEAFF
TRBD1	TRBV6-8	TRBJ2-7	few	TGTGCCAGCCCGGACAGGTTTAAAGCCTACGAGCAGTACTTC	CASPDRFKAYEQYF
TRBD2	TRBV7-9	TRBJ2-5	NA	TGTGCCAGCAGCTCTAGGACTAGCGGTCCCCTTTACCAAGAGACCCAGTACTTC	CASSSRTSGPLYQETQYF
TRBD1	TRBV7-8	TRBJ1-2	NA	TGTGCCAGCAGCTTAGCGGCAGGGGGCTTTGGCTACACCTTC	CASSLAAGGFGYTF
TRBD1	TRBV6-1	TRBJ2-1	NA	TGTGCCAGCAGTCTTAACAGGGGTACGGGCAATGAGCAGTTCTTC	CASSLNRGTGNEQFF
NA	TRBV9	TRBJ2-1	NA	TGTGCCAGCGAGAAGGGATATTCGAGGTCCGATGAGCAGTTCTTC	CASEKGYSRSDEQFF
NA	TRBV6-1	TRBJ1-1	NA	TGTGCCTGCACCGGGTCCAGGGCTGAAGCTTTCTTT	CACTGSRAEAFF
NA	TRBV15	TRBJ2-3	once	TGTGCCACCCAAAGCCCTGGAATCACAGATACGCAGTATTTT	CATQSPGITDTQYF
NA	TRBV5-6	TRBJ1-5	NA	TGTGCCAGCAGCTTGGGGGTTAGCAAGCCCCAGCATTTT	CASSLGVSKPQHF
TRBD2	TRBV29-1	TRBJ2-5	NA	TGCAGCGTTGAAGAGCTGGAGACTAGCGGGAGAGAGGTTCGGGAGACCCAGTACTTC	CSVEELETSGREVRETQYF
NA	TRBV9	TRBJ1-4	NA	TGTGCCAGCAGCACCGCAGGGGACCCTGATGAAAAACTGTTTTTT	CASSTAGDPDEKLFF